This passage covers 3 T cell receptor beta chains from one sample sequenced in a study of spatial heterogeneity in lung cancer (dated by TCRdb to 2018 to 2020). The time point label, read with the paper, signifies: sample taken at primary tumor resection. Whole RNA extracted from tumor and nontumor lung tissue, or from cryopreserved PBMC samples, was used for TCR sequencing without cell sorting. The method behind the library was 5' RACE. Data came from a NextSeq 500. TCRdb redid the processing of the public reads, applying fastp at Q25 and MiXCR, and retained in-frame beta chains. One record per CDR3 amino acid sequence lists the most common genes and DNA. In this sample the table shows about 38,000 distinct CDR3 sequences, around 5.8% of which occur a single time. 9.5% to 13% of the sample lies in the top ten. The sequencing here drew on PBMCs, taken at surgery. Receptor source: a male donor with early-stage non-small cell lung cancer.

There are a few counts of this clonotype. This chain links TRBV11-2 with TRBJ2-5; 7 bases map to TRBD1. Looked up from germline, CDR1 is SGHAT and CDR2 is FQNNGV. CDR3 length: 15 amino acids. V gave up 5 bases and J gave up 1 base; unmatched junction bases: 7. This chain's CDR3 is CASSPQGTAQETQYF. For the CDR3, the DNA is TGTGCCAGCAGCCCCCAAGGGACAGCCCAAGAGACCCAGTACTTC.

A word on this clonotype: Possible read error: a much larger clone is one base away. CDR3 amino acids: CASSPLRPGQGSETQNF. CDR3 sequence (DNA): TGTGCCAGCAGCCCCCTACGCCCGGGACAGGGGTCAGAGACCCAGAACTTC. The rearrangement joins TRBV3-1 to TRBJ2-5; 10 bases match TRBD1. Looked up from germline, CDR1 is LGHDT and CDR2 is YNNKEL (reference sequence). The CDR3 length is 17 residues.

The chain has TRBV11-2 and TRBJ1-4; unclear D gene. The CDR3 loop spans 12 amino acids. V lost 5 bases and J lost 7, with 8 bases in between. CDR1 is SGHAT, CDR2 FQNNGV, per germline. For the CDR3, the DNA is TGTGCCAGCAGCGGGGAAGCTGAAAAACTGTTTTTT. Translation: CASSGEAEKLFF. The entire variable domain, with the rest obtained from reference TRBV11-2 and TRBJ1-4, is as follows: EAGVAQSPRYKIIEKRQSVAFWCNPISGHATLYWYQQILGQGPKLLIQFQNNGVVDDSQLPKDRFSAERLKGVDSTLKIQPAKLEDSAVYLCASSGEAEKLFFGSGTQLSVL.